Described below is a single T cell receptor beta chain sequence and its context. V was clipped by 3 bases and J by 11 bases, with 28 bases between them. The CDR3 contains 17 residues. In germline, CDR1 is LNHNV, CDR2 YYDKDF (reference sequence). The assay was immunoSEQ multiplex PCR, and TCRdb's table has in-frame clones only and misses some. The sample yields more than 300,000 clones, more than 85% seen once. This record comes from a study of blood T cell repertoires in COVID-19. This receptor was taken from a woman aged 40-49 years who had been exposed to COVID-19. J is TRBJ1-1 and V is TRBV15, with D hard to call. The specimen was PBMCs or T cells enriched from blood (not recorded which). The DNA for the CDR3 is TGTGCCACCAGCAGGGCCACCCCTCCACGAGGGATCGGTGGGGCTTTCTTT. Its translation: CATSRATPPRGIGGAFF. The entire variable domain, with the rest obtained from reference TRBV15 and TRBJ1-1, is as follows: DAMVIQNPRYQVTQFGKPVTLSCSQTLNHNVMYWYQQKSSQAPKLLFHYYDKDFNNEADTPDNFQSRRPNTSFCFLDIRSPGLGDTAMYLCATSRATPPRGIGGAFFGQGTRLTVV.